This T cell receptor (beta chain) appears in the sequencing data of a study of control samples from healthy donors and cancer patients. Germline values: CDR1 SGHTA, CDR2 FQGNSA. The CDR3 contains 13 residues. V gave up 3 bases and J gave up 3 bases, with 9 bases separating them. Only in-frame clones appear in the TCRdb table, and some are missing; sequencing was by immunoSEQ multiplex PCR. This table has 120,000 or so clones, 70% to 90% appearing once. The sequenced sample consisted of blood. The chain has TRBV7-2 and TRBJ2-7; D unresolved. The source is a man in his sixties in good health. The CDR3 DNA follows: TGTGCCAGCAGCTTTGGTTGGGTCTACGAGCAGTACTTC. It specifies CASSFGWVYEQYF. Full variable domain (outside the CDR3, taken from reference TRBV7-2 and TRBJ2-7): GAGVSQSPSNKVTEKGKDVELRCDPISGHTALYWYRQSLGQGLEFLIYFQGNSAPDKSGLPSDRFSAERTGGSVSTLTIQRTQQEDSAVYLCASSFGWVYEQYFGPGTRLTVT.